The TCR beta chain under discussion was sequenced for a study of T cells in Graves' hyperthyroidism and ophthalmopathy. About the research overall: Peripheral blood was secured at the point of initial diagnosis, before any treatment. General study results and limits: Median prediction lead before ophthalmopathy onset was about 6.3 months with the model.

This clonotype was counted between two and nine times. Its cognate antigen is unknown. When ophthalmopathy did not progress within 18 months, Graves' hyperthyroidism was considered stable. The PBMCs were taken from roughly 10 ml of fresh peripheral blood. The V end lost 3 bases, the J end lost 5 bases, and 20 bases lay between the germline ends. Germline V lookup: CDR1 SGHRS, CDR2 YFSETQ. The CDR3 extends over 16 amino acids. There were TCR beta CDR3 regions amplified from RNA transcripts. The HTBI primer set served for first-round RT-PCR of the TCR CDR3. MiXCR, applied by TCRdb to the multiplex PCR reads, yields one record per CDR3 protein. Of under 400,000 distinct CDR3 sequences in the sample, roughly 15% are singletons; the top ten hold approximately 33%.

Specimen: blood. The rearrangement joins TRBV5-1 to TRBJ2-5; tentatively, D is TRBD2 (6 bases). The receptor's source is a man aged 30 to 45 with Graves' hyperthyroidism. The CDR3 DNA reads TGCGCCAGCAGCTCGCGGGGACGGACCCTCGGGGAGACCCAGTACTTC. Translated, it gives CASSSRGRTLGETQYF.